The 5 T cell receptor beta chains below all came from one sample that was sequenced in a study of T-cell memory formation after mild COVID-19. TCRdb processed the 5' RACE reads anew with MiXCR; each CDR3 protein has one entry. The sample carries 430,000 or so distinct CDR3 sequences, roughly 25% recorded once. Sequenced: PBMCs or a T cell subset sorted from them (not recorded which). These receptors came from an adult woman who had mild COVID-19 (a few samples of this study predate the infection). Cell type and time point are not known.

V and J are TRBV7-2 and TRBJ2-7; no firm D call. The CDR3 spans 13 residues. The V end lost 5 bases, the J end lost 5 bases, and 13 bases lay between the germline ends. Germline V lookup: CDR1 SGHTA, CDR2 FQGNSA. In DNA, the CDR3 is TGTGCCAGCAGCCTGGGTTCGGGTAACGAGCAGTACTTC. It specifies CASSLGSGNEQYF.

This clonotype was observed a handful of times. The J gene is TRBJ2-1, the V gene TRBV27; TRBD1 matches at 7 bases. CDR1 is MNHEY and CDR2 is SMNVEV in the germline V gene (reference sequence). The CDR3 consists of 14 residues. Losses at the gene ends were 7 bases for V and 1 base for J; bases not matched to a gene: 4. The CDR3 bases are TGTGCCAGCATCCGGGACAGTTCCTACAATGAGCAGTTCTTC. Translating it yields CASIRDSSYNEQFF.

The CDR3 loop is CASSSLRGYGYTF. DNA of the CDR3: TGTGCCAGCAGCTCCCTTAGAGGTTATGGCTACACCTTC. The chain employs TRBV7-3 and TRBJ1-2; unclear D gene. This CDR3 is 13 amino acids long. Trimming shortened V by 4 bases and J by 5 bases, and 11 bases separated the two germline ends. Germline V gene data show CDR1 as SGHTA and CDR2 as FQGTGA.

The rearrangement joins TRBV4-1 to TRBJ2-5, with D uncertain. Germline-derived CDR1 and CDR2 are MGHRA and YSYEKL. CDR3 length: 14 amino acids. Trimming removed 4 bases from V and 5 bases from J, with 14 bases in between. CDR3 DNA sequence: TGCGCCAGCAGCCGCTACTCTGTGGGGGAGACCCAGTACTTC. The encoded protein is CASSRYSVGETQYF.

This clonotype was seen only once. The CDR3 loop is CASSYGAPGHFQETQYF. The CDR3, as DNA: TGTGCCAGCAGTTATGGGGCTCCGGGACACTTCCAAGAGACCCAGTACTTC. The gene calls are TRBV6-2 or TRBV6-3 and TRBJ2-5; maybe TRBD1 (6 bases). Germline CDR1 is MNHEY and CDR2 is SVGEGT. This CDR3 spans 17 amino acids. Trimming shortened V by 3 bases and J by 1 base, and 18 bases separated the two germline ends.